The 18 T cell receptor beta chains in this list originate from one sample, sequenced in a study of cytomegalovirus exposure and HLA in healthy donors. Researchers ran the PCR with 60 Vbeta and 13 Jbeta primers. The table came from immunoSEQ multiplex PCR; TCRdb's copy has only in-frame clones and leaves some out. The sample carries some 110,000 clones, roughly 70% recorded once. The source material was PBMCs. All receptors derive from a man aged 25 to 40 in good health and CMV-seropositive.

This chain links TRBV4-1 with TRBJ2-3, with D perhaps TRBD1 (5 bases). With 1 base removed from V and 0 bases from J, the gap between germline ends came to 23 bases. CDR1 and CDR2 from the germline V gene are MGHRA and YSYEKL. The CDR3 is made up of 20 amino acids. CDR3 DNA sequence: TGCGCCAGCAGCCAAGGGATTCTTGGGGCAGCCTTTTCTAGCACAGATACGCAGTATTTT. This encodes CASSQGILGAAFSSTDTQYF.

The genes are TRBV29-1 and TRBJ1-1; D unresolved. Germline loops: CDR1 SQVTM, CDR2 ANQGSEA. CDR3 size: 15 residues. The germline V and J ends were trimmed by 6 bases and 3 bases, with 20 bases remaining between them. The CDR3 reads CSVHGLSLGDTEAFF. The DNA of the CDR3 is TGCAGCGTCCACGGCCTCTCCCTCGGGGACACTGAAGCTTTCTTT.

V gene TRBV19 combines with J gene TRBJ2-7; TRBD2 matches at 9 bases. Germline values: CDR1 LNHDA, CDR2 SQIVND (reference sequence). The CDR3 is 18 residues long. J lost 2 bases, V lost 7 bases, and 18 bases had no gene match. The CDR3 spells CASKDIRLAGGSTYEQYV. CDR3 in DNA: TGTGCCAGTAAGGATATCCGACTGGCGGGAGGGAGCACCTACGAGCAGTACGTC.

Only a few counts were recorded for this clone. This chain joins TRBV19 and TRBJ1-4; TRBD1 is a possible D gene (6 bases). The germline gives CDR1 LNHDA, CDR2 SQIVND (reference sequence). The CDR3 contains 16 residues. The V end lost 5 bases, the J end lost 5 bases, and 18 bases lay between the germline ends. CDR3 nucleotides: TGTGCCAGTAGTTCCGTCAGAGGGGGGGGAAATGAAAAACTGTTTTTT. Its translation is CASSSVRGGGNEKLFF.

V is TRBV19 and J is TRBJ1-5; D is perhaps TRBD1 (5 bases). Per the germline V gene, CDR1 is LNHDA and CDR2 is SQIVND (reference sequence). The germline V and J ends were trimmed by 3 bases and 0 bases, with 9 bases remaining between them. The CDR3 runs to 15 residues. The CDR3 DNA reads as TGTGCCAGTAGTATCAGGGCCCCTAGCAATCAGCCCCAGCATTTT. It yields the protein CASSIRAPSNQPQHF.

This clone was counted between two and nine times. The V and J genes are TRBV4-1 and TRBJ2-1; 7 bases are shared with TRBD2. The CDR3 totals 15 residues. The germline CDR1 and CDR2 sequences are MGHRA and YSYEKL. J was trimmed by 9 bases and V by 0 bases; bases with no gene match: 8. DNA of the CDR3: TGCGCCAGCAGCCAAGATTTTCCAGGGAGGGGTGAGCAGTTCTTC. It yields the protein CASSQDFPGRGEQFF.

The genes are TRBV6-1 and TRBJ1-2; weak D call: TRBD1 (6 bases). Between the trimmed V and J ends, which lost 3 bases and 4 bases, there was a span of 18 bases. Germline values: CDR1 MNHNS, CDR2 SASEGT. The CDR3 is 16 amino acids. The CDR3: CASSEEQGWGGYGYTF. The CDR3 nucleotides are TGTGCCAGCAGTGAGGAACAGGGATGGGGTGGCTATGGCTACACCTTC.

The sample holds one count of this clone. The rearrangement joins TRBV11-2 to TRBJ1-2, with 7 bases aligning to TRBD1. This CDR3 is built from 18 residues. Germline CDR1 SGHAT, CDR2 FQNNGV. V gave up 6 bases and J gave up 5 bases; unmatched junction bases: 21. The CDR3 here is CASRYNPRDREKRYGYTF. The CDR3 bases are TGTGCCAGCAGATATAACCCCCGCGACAGGGAAAAGAGGTATGGCTACACCTTC.

This sequence joins TRBV29-1 and TRBJ1-2; tentative D call: TRBD1 (5 bases). Germline V gene data show CDR1 as SQVTM and CDR2 as ANQGSEA. The CDR3 runs 13 residues. The ends were cut back, 3 bases at V and 0 bases at J, with 8 bases in the middle. The CDR3 nucleotides are TGCAGCGTTGAGGGGCAGTCTAACTATGGCTACACCTTC. As protein: CSVEGQSNYGYTF. The whole variable domain, remainder taken from reference TRBV29-1 and TRBJ1-2, is SAVISQKPSRDICQRGTSLTIQCQVDSQVTMMFWYRQQPGQSLTLIATANQGSEATYESGFVIDKFPISRPNLTFSTLTVSNMSPEDSSIYLCSVEGQSNYGYTFGSGTRLTVV.

The genes are TRBV5-1 and TRBJ2-3, with 12 bases fitting TRBD2. Trimming at V came to 2 bases and at J to 2 bases, leaving 9 bases not matched to a gene. The CDR3 has 18 amino acids. Looked up from germline, CDR1 is SGHRS and CDR2 is YFSETQ. The CDR3 loop reads CASSLGVLAGGITDTQYF. The CDR3 nucleotides read TGCGCCAGCAGCTTAGGCGTACTAGCGGGGGGAATCACAGATACGCAGTATTTT.

The chain employs TRBV4-1 and TRBJ1-2; maybe TRBD1 (6 bases). The CDR3 has 15 residues. Germline V gives CDR1 MGHRA, CDR2 YSYEKL. Deletions cut 1 base from V and 4 bases from J, with 13 bases between. The chain's CDR3 is CASSQVETGVYGYTF. CDR3 coding DNA: TGCGCCAGCAGCCAAGTCGAGACAGGCGTCTATGGCTACACCTTC.

The chain carries TRBV5-4 and TRBJ1-1, with TRBD1 as a possible D gene (5 bases). The CDR3 covers 14 residues. Germline CDR1 SGHNT, CDR2 YYREEE (reference sequence). V was shortened by 0 bases and J by 1 base, with 7 bases between the two germline ends. The CDR3 nucleotides are TGTGCCAGCAGCTTGGAGGGGCCGAACACTGAAGCTTTCTTT. It encodes CASSLEGPNTEAFF.

This clone appeared a few times. This sequence joins TRBV19 and TRBJ1-1, with D possibly TRBD1 on 6 matching bases. The germline V and J ends were trimmed by 1 base and 1 base, with 13 bases remaining between them. CDR3 length: 16 residues. The V gene's germline CDR1 is LNHDA and CDR2 SQIVND (reference sequence). The CDR3 spells CASSIGGGAGNTEAFF. The CDR3 nucleotides read TGTGCCAGTAGTATAGGGGGGGGCGCGGGGAACACTGAAGCTTTCTTT.

The chain recombines TRBV15 with TRBJ1-2; possibly TRBD1 for D (5 bases). The V and J ends lost 0 bases and 2 bases respectively, with 16 bases between them. The CDR3 is 17 amino acids. Germline V gene lookup returns CDR1 LNHNV and CDR2 YYDKDF (reference sequence). The CDR3: CATSREGFGGVNYGYTF. As DNA, the CDR3 is TGTGCCACCAGCAGAGAGGGGTTTGGGGGGGTCAACTATGGCTACACCTTC.

V usage is TRBV7-9 and J usage is TRBJ2-1; possible D gene TRBD2, 6 bases. This CDR3 has 14 residues. Trimming pared 5 bases from V and 8 bases from J, leaving 16 bases between. Per the germline V gene, CDR1 is SEHNR and CDR2 is FQNEAQ (reference sequence). The CDR3 loop is CASSRGLLTDEQFF. The CDR3 DNA is TGTGCCAGCAGCCGGGGACTCCTGACGGATGAGCAGTTCTTC.

The CDR3 protein is CASRGAGVYGYTF. The CDR3 nucleotides are TGTGCCAGCAGAGGGGCAGGGGTCTATGGCTACACCTTC. V and J are TRBV25-1 and TRBJ1-2; D perhaps matches TRBD1 (6 bases). The V gene's germline CDR1 is MGHDK and CDR2 SYGVNS. This CDR3 region has 13 residues. V lost 6 bases, J lost 4 bases, and 12 bases lay in between.

This chain uses TRBV30 with TRBJ2-3; maybe TRBD2 (7 bases). The CDR3 length is 14 residues. The V gene lost 3 bases and the J gene lost 2 bases, with 12 bases spanning the gap. CDR1 GTSNPN and CDR2 SVGIG come from the germline V gene (reference sequence). The CDR3 sequence: CAWSDGGPTDTQYF. The CDR3 nucleotides read TGTGCCTGGAGCGACGGGGGGCCCACAGATACGCAGTATTTT. The full variable domain, rest sourced from reference TRBV30 and TRBJ2-3, is SQTIHQWPATLVQPVGSPLSLECTVEGTSNPNLYWYRQAAGRGLQLLFYSVGIGQISSEVPQNLSASRPQDRQFILSSKKLLLSDSGFYLCAWSDGGPTDTQYFGPGTRLTVL.

The chain's CDR3 is CASNPGLAVTGELFF. CDR3 nucleotides: TGTGCCAGCAATCCGGGACTAGCAGTCACCGGGGAGCTGTTTTTT. The V gene is TRBV2, the J gene TRBJ2-2; TRBD2 agrees at 9 bases. The germline gives CDR1 SNHLY, CDR2 FYNNEI. The CDR3 is made up of 15 amino acids. Germline trimming cut 7 bases from V and 4 bases from J; bases unmatched to any gene: 7.